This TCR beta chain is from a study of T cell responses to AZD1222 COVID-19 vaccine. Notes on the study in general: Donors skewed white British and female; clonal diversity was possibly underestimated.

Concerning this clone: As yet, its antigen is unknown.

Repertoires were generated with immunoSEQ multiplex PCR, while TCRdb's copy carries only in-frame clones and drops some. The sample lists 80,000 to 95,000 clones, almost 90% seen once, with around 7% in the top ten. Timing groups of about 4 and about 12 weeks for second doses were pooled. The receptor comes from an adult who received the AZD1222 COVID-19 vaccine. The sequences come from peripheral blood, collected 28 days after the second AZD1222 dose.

The CDR3 here is CASSLGQRNYGYTF. CDR3 nucleotides: TGTGCCAGCTCACTCGGTCAGAGGAACTATGGCTACACCTTC. The chain joins TRBV18 to TRBJ1-2; D not certain. CDR3 size: 14 residues. CDR1 is KGHSH and CDR2 is LQKENI in the germline V gene. Trimming stripped 4 bases from V and 2 bases from J, with 11 bases between.